The rows below give T cell receptor beta chains drawn from one sample of a study of shared clonotypes between healthy human individuals. Only in-frame clones appear in the TCRdb table, and some are missing; sequencing was by immunoSEQ multiplex PCR. The sample carries around 2,000,000 clones, about 93% recorded once. Sequenced sample: naive CD8+ T cells from PBMCs. The source is a man younger than 35 in good health. Some clones in this sample may be carry-over from other donors' samples. The CDR3 runs from the conserved cysteine through the conserved F or W. A D gene is named only where the DNA matches it firmly. The listing skips clone size in some rows; elsewhere it reads once, few, many or a size class.

D	J	size	V	DNA	CDR3
TRBD2	TRBJ2-1	NA	TRBV28	TGTGCCAGCAGCCTTATACGGGAGGTTGAGCAGTTCTTC	CASSLIREVEQFF
NA	TRBJ2-7	NA	TRBV2	TGTGCCAGCAGCACTCATCCAGGGGTTCAGCAGTACTTC	CASSTHPGVQQYF
NA	TRBJ1-2	once	TRBV7-9	TGTGCCAGCAGCCCCCCAGACAGGTGGGGAGGCTACACCTTC	CASSPPDRWGGYTF
NA	TRBJ1-3	once	TRBV9	TGTGCCTCACGGGGTGGGGGTCCTGGAAACACCATATATTTT	CASRGGGPGNTIYF
TRBD1	TRBJ1-2	NA	TRBV29-1	TGCAGCGTGCAGGGGGGAAGTGTCTATGGCTACACCTTC	CSVQGGSVYGYTF
TRBD1	TRBJ2-5	NA	TRBV27	TGTGCCAGCAGTCAGCTCCCCCGGGACAGCCAAGAGACCCAGTACTTC	CASSQLPRDSQETQYF
TRBD1	TRBJ1-5	NA	TRBV4-2	TGTGCCAGCAGCCAAGAGCCAGGGGGAAGTGAATCAGCTAGCAATCAGCCCCAGCATTTT	CASSQEPGGSESASNQPQHF
NA	TRBJ2-7	once	TRBV27	TGTGCCAGGGGGGCGGCAGGCCCTCTCTCCTACGAGCAGTACTTC	CARGAAGPLSYEQYF
NA	TRBJ1-5	NA	TRBV9	TGTGCCAGCAGCGCTGGGTCGGTGGGTCAGCCCCAGCATTTT	CASSAGSVGQPQHF
NA	TRBJ1-4	NA	TRBV7-2	TGTGCCAGCACCTCAAACCCCTGGGAAAAACTGTTTTTT	CASTSNPWEKLFF
TRBD2	TRBJ2-1	NA	TRBV9	TGTGCCAGCAGCGTACCCACTAGCGGGAGACCCAATGAGCAGTTCTTC	CASSVPTSGRPNEQFF
NA	TRBJ2-5	NA	TRBV7-3	TGTGCCAGCAGCTTACTGGTGAGGACACAAGAGACCCAGTACTTC	CASSLLVRTQETQYF
NA	TRBJ1-1	NA	TRBV9	TGTGCCAGCAGCGTCGGCGGGAGGACTGAAGCTTTCTTT	CASSVGGRTEAFF
NA	TRBJ2-7	NA	TRBV5-6	TGTGCCAGCAGCTTGGGGGTAGGACTCTACGAGCAGTACTTC	CASSLGVGLYEQYF
TRBD1	TRBJ2-5	NA	TRBV25-1	TGTGCCAGCAGCGGGACAGGGGGTTACGGGACCCAGTACTTC	CASSGTGGYGTQYF
TRBD1	TRBJ1-2	NA	TRBV13	TGTGCCAGCAGCTTAGAGGGACAGGGAAACTATGGCTACACCTTC	CASSLEGQGNYGYTF
TRBD2	TRBJ2-1	NA	TRBV7-8	TGTGCCAGCAGCCCCGGACTAGCGGGAGGGCCGTATGAGCAGTTCTTC	CASSPGLAGGPYEQFF
NA	TRBJ1-1	few	TRBV28	TGTGCCACCGACGTAGGAAACACTGAAGCTTTCTTT	CATDVGNTEAFF
NA	TRBJ2-2	NA	TRBV11-3	TGTGCCAGCAGCCAAACTTCCTCCAGGGTAACCACCGGGGAGCTGTTTTTT	CASSQTSSRVTTGELFF
NA	TRBJ1-1	few	TRBV6-4	TGTGCCAGCAGAGCGACAGTTAGTGCCACTGAAGCTTTCTTT	CASRATVSATEAFF
NA	TRBJ2-7	NA	TRBV5-1	TGCGCCAGCAGCTCGCCGACGGATCTCTACGAGCAGTACTTC	CASSSPTDLYEQYF
TRBD1	TRBJ1-3	NA	TRBV9	TGTGCCAGCAGTCCAATCGGGACAGGGGTAAACACCATATATTTT	CASSPIGTGVNTIYF
TRBD2	TRBJ2-5	NA	TRBV7-3	TGTGCCAGCAGCTTCCCAGGTTCTAGCGGGAGCAGGGAGACCCAGTACTTC	CASSFPGSSGSRETQYF
TRBD1	TRBJ2-7	NA	TRBV27	TGTGCCAGCAGTTTCGGGACAGGGGTTTCCTACGAGCAGTACTTC	CASSFGTGVSYEQYF
NA	TRBJ2-7	NA	TRBV5-1	TGCGCCAGCAGCTTGGCCTCTACAGGGCACGAGCAGTACTTC	CASSLASTGHEQYF
NA	TRBJ2-2	NA	TRBV2	TGTGCCAGCAAGCCTAGCGCCACCGGGGAGCTGTTTTTT	CASKPSATGELFF
TRBD2	TRBJ2-3	NA	TRBV11-2	TGTGCCAGCAGCTCCCCCCACTCGGGACTAGCGTCTAGCACAGATACGCAGTATTTT	CASSSPHSGLASSTDTQYF
NA	TRBJ1-2	once	TRBV7-2	TGTGCCAGCAGCTTAGATAGTACAACCCTCTATGGCTACACCTTC	CASSLDSTTLYGYTF
TRBD1	TRBJ1-2	NA	TRBV7-3	TGTGCCAGCAGCTCCCGACAGGGCAACGGCTACACCTTC	CASSSRQGNGYTF
NA	TRBJ2-7	NA	TRBV14	TGTGCCAGCAGTATTCTAGTCGGGACGCCGTCCAACGAGCAGTACTTC	CASSILVGTPSNEQYF
NA	TRBJ1-1	once	TRBV4-2	TGTGCCAGCAGCCAAGTGTACGGCGACACTGAAGCTTTCTTT	CASSQVYGDTEAFF
TRBD2	TRBJ2-3	NA	TRBV5-1	TGCGCCAGCAGCTTCCTAGCGGGTGAGAGCACAGATACGCAGTATTTT	CASSFLAGESTDTQYF
NA	TRBJ2-1	NA	TRBV7-3	TGTGCCAGCAGCTTAGAGGGGAATGAGCAGTTCTTC	CASSLEGNEQFF
NA	TRBJ2-3	NA	TRBV7-9	TGTGCCAGCAGCTTAGGGGACTTTCGTGGTGATACGCAGTATTTT	CASSLGDFRGDTQYF
TRBD2	TRBJ2-7	NA	TRBV6-5	TGTGCCAGCAGCCCTCGACTAGCGGAGAACTACGAGCAGTACTTC	CASSPRLAENYEQYF
TRBD1	TRBJ2-2	NA	TRBV5-6	TGTGCCAGCAGCCTGGCCGGGACAGTCACCGGGGAGCTGTTTTTT	CASSLAGTVTGELFF
NA	TRBJ2-1	once	TRBV27	TGTGCCAGCAGTCCGGGACTCTACAATGAGCAGTTCTTC	CASSPGLYNEQFF
NA	TRBJ2-1	NA	TRBV9	TGTGCCAGCAGCCCAGGGCCCCATGAGCAGTTCTTC	CASSPGPHEQFF
NA	TRBJ2-7	once	TRBV6-1	TGTGCCAGCATTGACCGGGGGCGTCTCTACGAGCAGTACTTC	CASIDRGRLYEQYF
NA	TRBJ2-7	once	TRBV11-1	TGTGCCAGCAGCTTAGGCCGGGGCTACCCCTACGAGCAGTACTTC	CASSLGRGYPYEQYF
NA	TRBJ2-1	NA	TRBV9	TGTGCCAGCAGCCTCCCAGGTAATGAGCAGTTCTTC	CASSLPGNEQFF
NA	TRBJ2-5	once	TRBV5-5	TGTGCCAGCAGCTCGCACAGGAAGATCCAAGAGACCCAGTACTTC	CASSSHRKIQETQYF
TRBD2	TRBJ2-1	NA	TRBV2	TGTGCCAGCAGTGAAGGGGAGGGAGCGGGAGGGTACAATGAGCAGTTCTTC	CASSEGEGAGGYNEQFF
NA	TRBJ1-1	NA	TRBV5-6	TGTGCCAGCAGCTTGTCTCCGCCAATGGGGGCTGAAGCTTTCTTT	CASSLSPPMGAEAFF
NA	TRBJ2-1	NA	TRBV9	TGTGCCAGCAGCCCAATTACAGACACCTACAATGAGCAGTTCTTC	CASSPITDTYNEQFF
NA	TRBJ1-1	NA	TRBV7-9	TGTGCCAGCAGGGGAGACGGGCGGGCTGAAGCTTTCTTT	CASRGDGRAEAFF
TRBD2	TRBJ2-1	NA	TRBV6-5	TGTGCCAGCAGTTACATCGGGGGGGGCTCCTACAATGAGCAGTTCTTC	CASSYIGGGSYNEQFF
TRBD1	TRBJ2-7	NA	TRBV10-1	TGCGCCAGCAGTGGACGGACAGGGTTCCACGAGCAGTACTTC	CASSGRTGFHEQYF
NA	TRBJ2-2	NA	TRBV27	TGTGCCAGCAGTCCTATCCTAGGAAACACCGGGGAGCTGTTTTTT	CASSPILGNTGELFF
NA	TRBJ2-7	NA	TRBV5-5	TGTGCCAGCAGCTTGGGTCCGGGAGAATGGTACGAGCAGTACTTC	CASSLGPGEWYEQYF
NA	TRBJ2-2	NA	TRBV15	TGTGCCACCACCGGTACCTGGGGCACCGGGGAGCTGTTTTTT	CATTGTWGTGELFF
TRBD2	TRBJ2-5	NA	TRBV5-1	TGCGCCAGCACCAAATCCGGGACTAGATCGACGTACCAAGAGACCCAGTACTTC	CASTKSGTRSTYQETQYF
NA	TRBJ2-7	NA	TRBV5-1	TGCGCCAGCAGCTTGGTTCTCGGACAGAGTGTTGAGCAGTACTTC	CASSLVLGQSVEQYF
NA	TRBJ2-7	NA	TRBV6-5	TGTGCCAGCAGTTACTCAGGCGGGCAGGGCGAGCAGTACTTC	CASSYSGGQGEQYF
NA	TRBJ2-2	NA	TRBV18	TGTGCCAGCTCACGATCGGACTATTCGAACACCGGGGAGCTGTTTTTT	CASSRSDYSNTGELFF